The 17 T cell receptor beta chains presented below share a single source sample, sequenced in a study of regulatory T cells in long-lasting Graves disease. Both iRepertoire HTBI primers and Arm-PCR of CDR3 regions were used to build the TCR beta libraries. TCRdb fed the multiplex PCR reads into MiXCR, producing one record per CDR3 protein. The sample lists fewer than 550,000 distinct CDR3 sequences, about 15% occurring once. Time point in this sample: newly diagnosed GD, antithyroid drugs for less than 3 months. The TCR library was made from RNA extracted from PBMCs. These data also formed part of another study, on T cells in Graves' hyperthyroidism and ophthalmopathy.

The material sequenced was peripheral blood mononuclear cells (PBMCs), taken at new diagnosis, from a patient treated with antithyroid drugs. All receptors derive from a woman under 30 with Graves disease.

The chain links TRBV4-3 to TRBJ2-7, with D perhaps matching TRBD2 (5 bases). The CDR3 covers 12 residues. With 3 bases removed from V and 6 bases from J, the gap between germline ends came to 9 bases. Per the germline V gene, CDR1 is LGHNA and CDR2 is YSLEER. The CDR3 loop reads CASSHAGFEQYF. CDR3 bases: TGCGCCAGCAGCCATGCGGGCTTCGAGCAGTACTTC.

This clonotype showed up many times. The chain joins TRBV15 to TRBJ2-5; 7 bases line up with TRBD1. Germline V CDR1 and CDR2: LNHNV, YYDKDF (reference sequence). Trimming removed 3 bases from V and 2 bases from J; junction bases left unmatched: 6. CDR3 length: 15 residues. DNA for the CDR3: TGTGCCACCAGCAGCGGGACAGCTGGGCAAGAGACCCAGTACTTC. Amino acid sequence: CATSSGTAGQETQYF.

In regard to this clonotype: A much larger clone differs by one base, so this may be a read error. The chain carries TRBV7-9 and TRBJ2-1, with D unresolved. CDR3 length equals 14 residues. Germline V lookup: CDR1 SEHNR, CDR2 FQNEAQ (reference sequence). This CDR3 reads CASSLTSSYNERFF. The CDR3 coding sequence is TGTGCCAGCAGCTTAACGAGCTCCTACAATGAGCGGTTCTTC.

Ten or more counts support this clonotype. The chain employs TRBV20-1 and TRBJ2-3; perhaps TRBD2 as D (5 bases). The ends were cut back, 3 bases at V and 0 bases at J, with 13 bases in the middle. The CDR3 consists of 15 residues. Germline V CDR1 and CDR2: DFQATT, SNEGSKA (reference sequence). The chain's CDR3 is CSASRSGASTDTQYF. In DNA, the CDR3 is TGCAGTGCTAGCCGGAGCGGAGCTAGCACAGATACGCAGTATTTT.

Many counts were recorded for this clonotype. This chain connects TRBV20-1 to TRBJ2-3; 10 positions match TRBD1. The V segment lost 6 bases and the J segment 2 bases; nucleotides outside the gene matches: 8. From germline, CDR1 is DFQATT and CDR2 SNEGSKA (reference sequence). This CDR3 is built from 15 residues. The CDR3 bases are TGCAGTGCAACGTGGGACAGGGGTTCCACAGATACGCAGTATTTT. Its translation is CSATWDRGSTDTQYF.

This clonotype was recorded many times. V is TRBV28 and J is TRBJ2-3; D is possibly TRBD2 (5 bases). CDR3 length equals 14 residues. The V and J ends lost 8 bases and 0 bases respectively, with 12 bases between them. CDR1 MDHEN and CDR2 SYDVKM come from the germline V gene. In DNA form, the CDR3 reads TGTGCCAGCCTGGGAGCCGCTAGCACAGATACGCAGTATTTT. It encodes CASLGAASTDTQYF.

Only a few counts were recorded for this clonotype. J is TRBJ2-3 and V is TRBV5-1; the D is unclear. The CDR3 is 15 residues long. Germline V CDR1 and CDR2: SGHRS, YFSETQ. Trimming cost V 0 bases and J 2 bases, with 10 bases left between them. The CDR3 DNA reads TGCGCCAGCAGCTTGGGCGGAAAAGACACAGATACGCAGTATTTT. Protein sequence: CASSLGGKDTDTQYF.

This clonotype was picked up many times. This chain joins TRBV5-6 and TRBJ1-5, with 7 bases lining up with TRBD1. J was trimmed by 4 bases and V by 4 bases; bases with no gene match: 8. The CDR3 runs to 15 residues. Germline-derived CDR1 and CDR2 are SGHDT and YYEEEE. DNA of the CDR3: TGTGCCAGCAGCCGAAGGGGGCGGCGAAATCAGCCCCAGCATTTT. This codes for CASSRRGRRNQPQHF.

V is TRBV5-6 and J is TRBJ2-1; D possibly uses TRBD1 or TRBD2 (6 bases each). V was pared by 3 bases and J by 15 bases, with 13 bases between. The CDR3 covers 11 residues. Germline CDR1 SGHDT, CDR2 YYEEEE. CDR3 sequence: CASSWGAKTFF. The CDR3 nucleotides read TGTGCCAGCAGCTGGGGGGCCAAGACGTTCTTC.

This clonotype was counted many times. CDR3 nucleotide sequence: TGTGCCTGGATTCCTTGGCGGGAGGGCTCCTACAATGAGCAGTTCTTC. Translation gives CAWIPWREGSYNEQFF. This chain joins TRBV30 and TRBJ2-1; TRBD2 matches 9 bases. V shed 4 bases, J shed 0 bases, and the junction held 7 bases outside the gene matches. Germline lookup yields CDR1 GTSNPN and CDR2 SVGIG (reference sequence). There are 16 residues in the CDR3.

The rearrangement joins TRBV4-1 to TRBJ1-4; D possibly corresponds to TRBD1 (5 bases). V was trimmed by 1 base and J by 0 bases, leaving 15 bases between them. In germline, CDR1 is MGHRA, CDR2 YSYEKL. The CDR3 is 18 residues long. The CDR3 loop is CASSQGVRGRATNEKLFF. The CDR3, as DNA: TGCGCCAGCAGCCAAGGAGTTCGGGGGAGGGCAACTAATGAAAAACTGTTTTTT.

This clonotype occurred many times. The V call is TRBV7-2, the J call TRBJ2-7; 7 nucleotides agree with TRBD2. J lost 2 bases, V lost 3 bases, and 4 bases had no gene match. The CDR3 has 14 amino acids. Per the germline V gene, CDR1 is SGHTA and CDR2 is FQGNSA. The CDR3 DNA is TGTGCCAGCAGCTTCAAAGCGGGGCCCTACGAGCAGTACTTC. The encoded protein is CASSFKAGPYEQYF. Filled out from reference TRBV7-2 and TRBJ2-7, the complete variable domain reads GAGVSQSPSNKVTEKGKDVELRCDPISGHTALYWYRQSLGQGLEFLIYFQGNSAPDKSGLPSDRFSAERTGGSVSTLTIQRTQQEDSAVYLCASSFKAGPYEQYFGPGTRLTVT.

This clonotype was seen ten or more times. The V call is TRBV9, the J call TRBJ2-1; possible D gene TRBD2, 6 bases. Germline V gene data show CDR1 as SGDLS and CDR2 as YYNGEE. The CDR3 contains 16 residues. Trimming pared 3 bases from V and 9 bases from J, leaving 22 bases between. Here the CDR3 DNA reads TGTGCCAGCAGCGCCTCCGGGACGGGGACTCTTGGTGAGCAGTTCTTC. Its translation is CASSASGTGTLGEQFF.

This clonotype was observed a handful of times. This CDR3 is CASSLAGSRNQPQHF. In nucleotides, the CDR3 is TGCGCCAGCAGCTTGGCGGGGAGTCGCAATCAGCCCCAGCATTTT. The chain couples TRBV5-1 to TRBJ1-5; D is unclear. The CDR3 has 15 amino acids. The V end lost 0 bases, the J end lost 2 bases, and 9 bases lay between the germline ends. Germline loops: CDR1 SGHRS, CDR2 YFSETQ. The full variable domain, its missing parts supplied by reference TRBV5-1 and TRBJ1-5, is KAGVTQTPRYLIKTRGQQVTLSCSPISGHRSVSWYQQTPGQGLQFLFEYFSETQRNKGNFPGRFSGRQFSNSRSEMNVSTLELGDSALYLCASSLAGSRNQPQHFGDGTRLSIL.

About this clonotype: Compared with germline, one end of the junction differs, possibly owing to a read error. This chain's CDR3 is CVSSELQGVGQPQHF. CDR3 coding DNA: TGTGTCAGCAGTGAACTTCAGGGGGTCGGGCAGCCCCAGCATTTT. V usage is TRBV6-1 and J usage is TRBJ1-5, with 7 bases lining up with TRBD1. This CDR3 is built from 15 residues. CDR1 MNHNS and CDR2 SASEGT come from the germline V gene.

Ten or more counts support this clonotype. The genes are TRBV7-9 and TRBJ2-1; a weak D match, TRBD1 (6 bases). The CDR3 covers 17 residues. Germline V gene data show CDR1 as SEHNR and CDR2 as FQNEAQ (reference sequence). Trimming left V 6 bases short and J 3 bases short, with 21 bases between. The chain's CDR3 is CASRHLSRGDIYNEQFF. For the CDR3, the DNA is TGTGCCAGCAGGCACTTGAGTAGAGGGGACATCTACAATGAGCAGTTCTTC.

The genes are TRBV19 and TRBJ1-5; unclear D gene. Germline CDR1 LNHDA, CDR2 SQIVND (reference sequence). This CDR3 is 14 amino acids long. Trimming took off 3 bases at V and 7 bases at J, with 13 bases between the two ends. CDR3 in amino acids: CASSIVPGEQPQHF. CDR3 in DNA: TGTGCCAGTAGTATCGTGCCAGGTGAACAGCCCCAGCATTTT.